These T cell receptor beta chains were read from a single sample in a study of blood T cell repertoires in COVID-19. Clones were sequenced by immunoSEQ multiplex PCR, and TCRdb holds only the in-frame ones, with some missing. The sample carries about 160,000 clones, roughly 86% recorded once. What was sequenced was peripheral blood. The receptors stem from a woman between 55 and 75 years old who had recovered from COVID-19. The CDR3 runs from the conserved cysteine through the conserved F or W. The D gene is left open where the match is weak. Clone size is not always given. Where it is, it says once, few, many or a class for expanded clones.

clone_size: NA; v_call: TRBV2; cdr3_length: 13; d_call: NA; j_call: TRBJ1-1; cdr3_nt: TGTGCCAGCAGTGAGGTAGAGAACACTGAAGCTTTCTTT; cdr3_aa: CASSEVENTEAFF
clone_size: NA; v_call: TRBV29-1; cdr3_length: 13; d_call: NA; j_call: TRBJ1-5; cdr3_nt: TGCAGCGCTGAAGTGGGGCGGAATCAGCCCCAGCATTTT; cdr3_aa: CSAEVGRNQPQHF
clone_size: NA; v_call: TRBV27; cdr3_length: 15; d_call: NA; j_call: TRBJ2-3; cdr3_nt: TGTGCCAGACCCCGCCACTCCTTTAGCACAGATACGCAGTATTTT; cdr3_aa: CARPRHSFSTDTQYF
clone_size: NA; v_call: TRBV20-1; cdr3_length: 11; d_call: NA; j_call: TRBJ1-2; cdr3_nt: TGCAGTGTCGACAGGAACTATGGCTACACCTTC; cdr3_aa: CSVDRNYGYTF
clone_size: NA; v_call: TRBV5-1; cdr3_length: 16; d_call: NA; j_call: TRBJ1-4; cdr3_nt: TGCGCCAGCAGCTTGGGGGTCGACGGCGGGAATGAAAAACTGTTTTTT; cdr3_aa: CASSLGVDGGNEKLFF
clone_size: NA; v_call: TRBV5-1; cdr3_length: 16; d_call: NA; j_call: TRBJ2-5; cdr3_nt: TGCGCCAGCAGCTTGTCGGGACAACCCCATCAAGAGACCCAGTACTTC; cdr3_aa: CASSLSGQPHQETQYF
clone_size: NA; v_call: TRBV5-1; cdr3_length: 16; d_call: TRBD2; j_call: TRBJ2-2; cdr3_nt: TGCGCCAGCAGCTTGAGCGGGGGCCAGAACACCGGGGAGCTGTTTTTT; cdr3_aa: CASSLSGGQNTGELFF
clone_size: NA; v_call: TRBV28; cdr3_length: 16; d_call: TRBD1; j_call: TRBJ1-2; cdr3_nt: TGTGCCAGCATACCCCCCGGGAGGGGGCGCAGCTATGGCTACACCTTC; cdr3_aa: CASIPPGRGRSYGYTF
clone_size: NA; v_call: TRBV30; cdr3_length: 11; d_call: NA; j_call: TRBJ1-2; cdr3_nt: TGTGCCTGGGGCCCGCATGGTGGCTACACCTTC; cdr3_aa: CAWGPHGGYTF
clone_size: NA; v_call: TRBV29-1; cdr3_length: 14; d_call: NA; j_call: TRBJ2-3; cdr3_nt: TGCAGCGTTGGGCCCCAAAGAGGTACAGATACGCAGTATTTT; cdr3_aa: CSVGPQRGTDTQYF
clone_size: NA; v_call: TRBV19; cdr3_length: 14; d_call: NA; j_call: TRBJ1-2; cdr3_nt: TGTGCCAGTAGGGACAACGATCGGAGGGTGGGCTACACCTTC; cdr3_aa: CASRDNDRRVGYTF
clone_size: NA; v_call: TRBV6-2/TRBV6-3; cdr3_length: 15; d_call: NA; j_call: TRBJ1-2; cdr3_nt: TGTGCCAGCAGTTATACTACTACGCCCGCCTATGGCTACACCTTC; cdr3_aa: CASSYTTTPAYGYTF
clone_size: once; v_call: TRBV11-2; cdr3_length: 13; d_call: TRBD1; j_call: TRBJ1-1; cdr3_nt: TGTGCCAGCAGTTTTACAGGGGAAACTGAAGCTTTCTTT; cdr3_aa: CASSFTGETEAFF
clone_size: NA; v_call: TRBV4-2; cdr3_length: 16; d_call: TRBD2; j_call: TRBJ2-3; cdr3_nt: TGTGCCAGCAGCCCGATGAGCGGGGTAAGAACAGATACGCAGTATTTT; cdr3_aa: CASSPMSGVRTDTQYF
clone_size: NA; v_call: TRBV24-1; cdr3_length: 16; d_call: TRBD1; j_call: TRBJ1-4; cdr3_nt: TGTGCCACCTCCGAGGGGACAGGTGGGAGGAATGAAAAACTGTTTTTT; cdr3_aa: CATSEGTGGRNEKLFF
clone_size: NA; v_call: TRBV7-8; cdr3_length: 16; d_call: NA; j_call: TRBJ1-6; cdr3_nt: TGTGCCAGCAGCCCTTGGGGACTCGGTTCGAATTCACCCCTCCACTTT; cdr3_aa: CASSPWGLGSNSPLHF
clone_size: NA; v_call: TRBV19; cdr3_length: 15; d_call: NA; j_call: TRBJ1-2; cdr3_nt: TGTGCCAGTAGTATAAACGGGGTTTCAATCTATGGCTACACCTTC; cdr3_aa: CASSINGVSIYGYTF
clone_size: NA; v_call: TRBV15; cdr3_length: 13; d_call: NA; j_call: TRBJ2-7; cdr3_nt: TGTGCCACCAGCGCGTACCCCCACTACGAGCAGTACTTC; cdr3_aa: CATSAYPHYEQYF
clone_size: NA; v_call: TRBV3-1/TRBV3-2; cdr3_length: 14; d_call: NA; j_call: TRBJ1-2; cdr3_nt: TGTGCCAGCAGCCAAGGTTGGCTCGAGGGGGAGCACACCTTC; cdr3_aa: CASSQGWLEGEHTF
clone_size: NA; v_call: TRBV4-2; cdr3_length: 14; d_call: NA; j_call: TRBJ2-7; cdr3_nt: TGTGCCAGCAGCCCAATGGGGGGGGCATACGAGCAGTACTTC; cdr3_aa: CASSPMGGAYEQYF
clone_size: NA; v_call: TRBV15; cdr3_length: 16; d_call: TRBD1; j_call: TRBJ1-4; cdr3_nt: TGTGCCACCAGCAGAGGAGACAGGGGGGTTAATGAAAAACTGTTTTTT; cdr3_aa: CATSRGDRGVNEKLFF
clone_size: NA; v_call: TRBV6-1; cdr3_length: 15; d_call: NA; j_call: TRBJ1-2; cdr3_nt: TGTGCCAGCAGTGAAGTATTTTTAACAGGGAATGGCTACACCTTC; cdr3_aa: CASSEVFLTGNGYTF
clone_size: NA; v_call: TRBV27; cdr3_length: 15; d_call: TRBD1; j_call: TRBJ1-6; cdr3_nt: TGTGCCAGCAGTTTATTTAGACAGGGAGGTTCACCCCTCCACTTT; cdr3_aa: CASSLFRQGGSPLHF
clone_size: few; v_call: TRBV7-2; cdr3_length: 15; d_call: NA; j_call: TRBJ1-2; cdr3_nt: TGTGCCAGCAGCTTATTTGAGAATACGAACTATGGCTACACCTTC; cdr3_aa: CASSLFENTNYGYTF
clone_size: NA; v_call: TRBV5-4; cdr3_length: 11; d_call: NA; j_call: TRBJ2-1; cdr3_nt: TGTGCCAGCAGCTTAGGGAGTGAGCAGTTCTTC; cdr3_aa: CASSLGSEQFF
clone_size: NA; v_call: TRBV7-8; cdr3_length: 15; d_call: TRBD1; j_call: TRBJ2-7; cdr3_nt: TGTGCCAGCAGCACAAGAACAGGGGGCATCTACGAGCAGTACTTC; cdr3_aa: CASSTRTGGIYEQYF
clone_size: NA; v_call: TRBV3-1/TRBV3-2; cdr3_length: 16; d_call: NA; j_call: TRBJ1-3; cdr3_nt: TGTGCCAGCACCCAGAGTGCAGTTAGCCCTGGAAACACCATATATTTT; cdr3_aa: CASTQSAVSPGNTIYF
clone_size: once; v_call: TRBV10-3; cdr3_length: 14; d_call: NA; j_call: TRBJ1-5; cdr3_nt: TGTGCCGCGGCAAGGGAGGGGAGCAATCAGCCCCAGCATTTT; cdr3_aa: CAAAREGSNQPQHF
clone_size: NA; v_call: TRBV27; cdr3_length: 13; d_call: TRBD2; j_call: TRBJ2-5; cdr3_nt: TGTGCCAGCAGTCAGCGGGGCTGGGAGACCCAGTACTTC; cdr3_aa: CASSQRGWETQYF
clone_size: NA; v_call: TRBV7-9; cdr3_length: 14; d_call: TRBD1; j_call: TRBJ2-1; cdr3_nt: TGTGCCAGCAGCTTAGGGACAGGGGACAATGAGCAGTTCTTC; cdr3_aa: CASSLGTGDNEQFF
clone_size: NA; v_call: TRBV2; cdr3_length: 13; d_call: NA; j_call: TRBJ2-5; cdr3_nt: TGTGCCAGCAGGCGAGGCTTGCAAGAGACCCAGTACTTC; cdr3_aa: CASRRGLQETQYF
clone_size: NA; v_call: TRBV6-5; cdr3_length: 14; d_call: TRBD2; j_call: TRBJ2-7; cdr3_nt: TGTGCCAGCAGTCTCGGGCGGGGGGCAACCGAGCAGTACTTC; cdr3_aa: CASSLGRGATEQYF
clone_size: NA; v_call: TRBV19; cdr3_length: 13; d_call: TRBD1; j_call: TRBJ2-7; cdr3_nt: TGTGCCAGTAGCCCCGGACAGGTCTACGAGCAGTACTTC; cdr3_aa: CASSPGQVYEQYF
clone_size: NA; v_call: TRBV27; cdr3_length: 16; d_call: TRBD2; j_call: TRBJ2-7; cdr3_nt: TGTGCCAGCAAAAGAACCGGGACTAGCGGGGACTACGAGCAGTACTTC; cdr3_aa: CASKRTGTSGDYEQYF
clone_size: NA; v_call: TRBV27; cdr3_length: 17; d_call: NA; j_call: TRBJ2-3; cdr3_nt: TGTGCCAGCAGATCCCAGGGGATAAACTTAAGCACAGATACGCAGTATTTT; cdr3_aa: CASRSQGINLSTDTQYF
clone_size: once; v_call: TRBV3-1/TRBV3-2; cdr3_length: 16; d_call: TRBD2; j_call: TRBJ2-1; cdr3_nt: TGTGCCAGCAGCCAAGGTGGACTAGCGGGGTACAATGAGCAGTTCTTC; cdr3_aa: CASSQGGLAGYNEQFF
clone_size: NA; v_call: TRBV2; cdr3_length: 18; d_call: TRBD1; j_call: TRBJ1-1; cdr3_nt: TGTGCCAGCAGTACCCACCGGGACAGGGGGCTAAGCAACACTGAAGCTTTCTTT; cdr3_aa: CASSTHRDRGLSNTEAFF
clone_size: NA; v_call: TRBV6-2/TRBV6-3; cdr3_length: 15; d_call: TRBD1; j_call: TRBJ1-6; cdr3_nt: TGTGCCAGCAGTTCGGATTTTACAGGGGGGTCACCCCTCCACTTT; cdr3_aa: CASSSDFTGGSPLHF
clone_size: NA; v_call: TRBV7-9; cdr3_length: 15; d_call: TRBD2; j_call: TRBJ2-1; cdr3_nt: TGTGCCAGCAGCTTATCAGCGGGGGCTCTCAATGAGCAGTTCTTC; cdr3_aa: CASSLSAGALNEQFF
clone_size: NA; v_call: TRBV5-6; cdr3_length: 12; d_call: NA; j_call: TRBJ2-7; cdr3_nt: TGTGCCAGCAGCTCAGTGATGTACGAGCAGTACTTC; cdr3_aa: CASSSVMYEQYF
clone_size: NA; v_call: TRBV27; cdr3_length: 14; d_call: TRBD1; j_call: TRBJ1-6; cdr3_nt: TGTGCCAGCAGTCTAAGGACAGGCCTCAAGACCCTCCACTTT; cdr3_aa: CASSLRTGLKTLHF
clone_size: NA; v_call: TRBV5-5; cdr3_length: 15; d_call: NA; j_call: TRBJ2-5; cdr3_nt: TGTGCCAGCAGCTTATGGGACACAAAACAAGAGACCCAGTACTTC; cdr3_aa: CASSLWDTKQETQYF
clone_size: NA; v_call: TRBV10-1; cdr3_length: 14; d_call: TRBD1; j_call: TRBJ1-1; cdr3_nt: TGCGCCAGCAGTGTAACAGGGGGCAACACTGAAGCTTTCTTT; cdr3_aa: CASSVTGGNTEAFF
clone_size: NA; v_call: TRBV12-3/TRBV12-4; cdr3_length: 12; d_call: NA; j_call: TRBJ2-5; cdr3_nt: TGTGCCAGCTCCAGGGCCCAAGAGACCCAGTACTTC; cdr3_aa: CASSRAQETQYF
clone_size: NA; v_call: TRBV5-1; cdr3_length: 14; d_call: TRBD1; j_call: TRBJ1-1; cdr3_nt: TGCGCCAGCAGCATTGGACAGGGGAACACTGAAGCTTTCTTT; cdr3_aa: CASSIGQGNTEAFF
clone_size: once; v_call: TRBV3-1/TRBV3-2; cdr3_length: 14; d_call: NA; j_call: TRBJ2-2; cdr3_nt: TGTGCCAGCAGCCAAGTACGGGGTACCGGGGAGCTGTTTTTT; cdr3_aa: CASSQVRGTGELFF
clone_size: few; v_call: TRBV19; cdr3_length: 14; d_call: NA; j_call: TRBJ2-3; cdr3_nt: TGTGCCAGCGCACTTCGGCAGGGAACAGATACGCAGTATTTT; cdr3_aa: CASALRQGTDTQYF
clone_size: NA; v_call: TRBV4-2; cdr3_length: 16; d_call: NA; j_call: TRBJ1-4; cdr3_nt: TGTGCCAGCAGCCAACAGAGTACGGGTTCTAATGAAAAACTGTTTTTT; cdr3_aa: CASSQQSTGSNEKLFF
clone_size: NA; v_call: TRBV6-6; cdr3_length: 12; d_call: NA; j_call: TRBJ1-1; cdr3_nt: TGTGCCAGCAGTTACGCCGACAAAGAAGCTTTCTTT; cdr3_aa: CASSYADKEAFF
clone_size: few; v_call: TRBV6-4; cdr3_length: 14; d_call: TRBD1; j_call: TRBJ2-3; cdr3_nt: TGTGCCAGCAGTGATGGGCAGGGGGCAGATACGCAGTATTTT; cdr3_aa: CASSDGQGADTQYF
clone_size: NA; v_call: TRBV9; cdr3_length: 14; d_call: NA; j_call: TRBJ1-1; cdr3_nt: TGTGCCAGCAGCGTAGGACCAGGGAACACTGAAGCTTTCTTT; cdr3_aa: CASSVGPGNTEAFF
clone_size: NA; v_call: TRBV4-1; cdr3_length: 14; d_call: NA; j_call: TRBJ1-2; cdr3_nt: TGCGCCAGCAGCCAAGGGAGGCCAGATCTTGGCTACACCTTC; cdr3_aa: CASSQGRPDLGYTF
clone_size: many; v_call: TRBV4-1; cdr3_length: 16; d_call: TRBD1; j_call: TRBJ1-5; cdr3_nt: TGCGCCAGCAGCCCGATAGGCCGGGACAGGGGACAGCCCCAGCATTTT; cdr3_aa: CASSPIGRDRGQPQHF
clone_size: NA; v_call: TRBV20-1; cdr3_length: 11; d_call: NA; j_call: TRBJ1-6; cdr3_nt: TGCAGTGCTCAGGGTAATTCACCCCTCCACTTT; cdr3_aa: CSAQGNSPLHF
clone_size: NA; v_call: TRBV5-4; cdr3_length: 14; d_call: NA; j_call: TRBJ1-2; cdr3_nt: TGTGCCAGCAGCTTACTGGAGCGAATTGATGGCTACACCTTC; cdr3_aa: CASSLLERIDGYTF
clone_size: NA; v_call: TRBV7-9; cdr3_length: 14; d_call: TRBD1; j_call: TRBJ1-4; cdr3_nt: TGTGCCAGCAGCGTACAGGGGTGGGGCGAAAAACTGTTTTTT; cdr3_aa: CASSVQGWGEKLFF
clone_size: NA; v_call: TRBV9; cdr3_length: 14; d_call: NA; j_call: TRBJ2-5; cdr3_nt: TGTGCCAGCAGCTCCGGGGGCGGGGGAGAGACCCAGTACTTC; cdr3_aa: CASSSGGGGETQYF
clone_size: NA; v_call: TRBV4-3; cdr3_length: 13; d_call: NA; j_call: TRBJ2-1; cdr3_nt: TGCGCCAGCAGCCAAGAAACCAGGGGTGAGCAGTTCTTC; cdr3_aa: CASSQETRGEQFF
clone_size: NA; v_call: TRBV3-1/TRBV3-2; cdr3_length: 13; d_call: TRBD1; j_call: TRBJ2-1; cdr3_nt: TGTGCCAGCAGCTTTCAGGGGGCCCATGAGCAGTTCTTC; cdr3_aa: CASSFQGAHEQFF